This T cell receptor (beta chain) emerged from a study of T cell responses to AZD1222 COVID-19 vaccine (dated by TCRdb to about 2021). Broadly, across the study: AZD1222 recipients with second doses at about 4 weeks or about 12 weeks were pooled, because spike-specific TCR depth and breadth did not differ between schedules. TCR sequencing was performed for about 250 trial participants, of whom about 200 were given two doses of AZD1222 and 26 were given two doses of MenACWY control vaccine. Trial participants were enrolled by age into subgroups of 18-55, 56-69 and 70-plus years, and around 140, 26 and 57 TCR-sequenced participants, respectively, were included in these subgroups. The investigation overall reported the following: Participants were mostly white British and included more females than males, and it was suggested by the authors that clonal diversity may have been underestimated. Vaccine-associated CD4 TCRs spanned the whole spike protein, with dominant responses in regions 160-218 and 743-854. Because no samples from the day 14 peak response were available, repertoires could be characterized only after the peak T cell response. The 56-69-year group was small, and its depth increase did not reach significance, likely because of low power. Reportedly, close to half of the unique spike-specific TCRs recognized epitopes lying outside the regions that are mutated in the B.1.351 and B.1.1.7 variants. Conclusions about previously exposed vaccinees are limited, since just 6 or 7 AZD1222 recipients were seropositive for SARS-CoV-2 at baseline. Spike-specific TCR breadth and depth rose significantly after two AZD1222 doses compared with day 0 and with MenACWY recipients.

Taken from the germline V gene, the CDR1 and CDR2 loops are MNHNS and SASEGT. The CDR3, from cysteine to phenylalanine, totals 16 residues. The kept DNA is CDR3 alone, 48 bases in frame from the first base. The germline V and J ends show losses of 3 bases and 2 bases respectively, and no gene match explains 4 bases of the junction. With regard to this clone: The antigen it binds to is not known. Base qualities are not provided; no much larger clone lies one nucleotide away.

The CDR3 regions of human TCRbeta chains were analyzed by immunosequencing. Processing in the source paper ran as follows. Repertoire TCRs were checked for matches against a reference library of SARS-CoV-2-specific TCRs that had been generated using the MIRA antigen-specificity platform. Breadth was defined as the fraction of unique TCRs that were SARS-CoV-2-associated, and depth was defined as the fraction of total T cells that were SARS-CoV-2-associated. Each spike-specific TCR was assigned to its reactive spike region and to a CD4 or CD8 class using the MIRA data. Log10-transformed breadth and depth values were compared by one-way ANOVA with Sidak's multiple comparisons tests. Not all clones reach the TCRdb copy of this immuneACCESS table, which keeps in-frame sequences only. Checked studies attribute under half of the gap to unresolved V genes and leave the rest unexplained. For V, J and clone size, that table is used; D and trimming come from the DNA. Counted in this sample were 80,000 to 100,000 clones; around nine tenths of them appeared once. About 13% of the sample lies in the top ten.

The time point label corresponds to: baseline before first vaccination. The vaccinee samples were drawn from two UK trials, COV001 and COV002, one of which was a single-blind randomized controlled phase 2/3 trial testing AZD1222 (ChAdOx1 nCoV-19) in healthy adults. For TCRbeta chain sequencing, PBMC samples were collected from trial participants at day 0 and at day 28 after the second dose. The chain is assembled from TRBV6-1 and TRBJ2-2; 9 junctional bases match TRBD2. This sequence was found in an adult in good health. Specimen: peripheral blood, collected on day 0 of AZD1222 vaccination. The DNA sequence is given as TGTGCCAGCAGTGATCTAGCGGGGACAAACACCGGGGAGCTGTTTTTT. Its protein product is CASSDLAGTNTGELFF.